This T cell receptor (beta chain) was sequenced for a study of shared T cell receptors in the human thymus. Repertoires were generated with immunoSEQ multiplex PCR, while TCRdb's copy carries only in-frame clones and drops some. The sample comprises about 710,000 clones, around 87% of which are singletons, and 0.0094% rests with the top ten. The germline V gene encodes CDR1 SNHLY and CDR2 FYNNEI. The CDR3 runs 21 residues. The trim removed 4 bases at V and 4 bases at J, leaving 22 bases unmatched. The sample was also linked to a second study, of human thymus T cells. Per that paper: Thymic repertoires of unrelated individuals were reported in related research to overlap highly.

Sequencing input: thymocytes. The chain joins TRBV2 to TRBJ2-1; TRBD2 agrees at 10 bases. The source of this sequence is a boy under two years old with a congenital heart defect. The CDR3 DNA reads TGTGCCAGCAGTGGGGAGTTTGGTTTACCGGGACTAGCGTTTGTATACAATGAGCAGTTCTTC. It is translated as CASSGEFGLPGLAFVYNEQFF.